This TCR beta chain originates from a study of cytotoxic CD8 clonotypes in ibrutinib-treated CLL. Findings and limits, study-wide: Rare overall, public clonotypes shrank or held steady under therapy. Sampling time points were not equivalent between sustained-remission and progressing patients.

In germline, CDR1 is SGHTA, CDR2 FQGNSA. V lost 1 base, J lost 9 bases, and 7 bases lay in between. The CDR3 extends over 12 amino acids. Generated by immunoSEQ multiplex PCR, the TCRdb table keeps only in-frame clones and is missing some. The data show 110,000 to 150,000 clones, with roughly 80% seen just once and approximately 28% held by the top ten. This clone was counted a single time. What it recognizes is unknown. The chain links TRBV7-2 to TRBJ1-5, with no clear D. This sequence was found in a human donor with chronic lymphocytic leukemia. Sequencing was performed on PBMCs, taken after 12 months of ibrutinib treatment. CDR3 sequence: CASSLEGPPQHF. CDR3 in DNA: TGTGCCAGCAGCTTAGAAGGTCCGCCCCAGCATTTT.